This T cell receptor (beta chain) is from a study of neurological immune-mediated disorders. The authors made cDNA by 5'RACE with 10-nucleotide random UMIs. The authors obtained over 160 million TCR-beta sequences from 15-18 subjects per sequencing run. MiXCR, run by TCRdb on the 5' RACE reads, gives a single entry per CDR3 protein. The sample contains about 78,000 distinct CDR3 sequences, 5% to 6% of which appear only once. This clonotype was counted many times. Its antigen is currently unknown. CDR3 size: 15 residues. The V and J ends lost 6 bases and 5 bases, in that order; junction bases with no gene match: 11. Germline CDR1 reads SQVTM; CDR2 reads ANQGSEA. General study results and limits: CDR3 amino acid sequences of expanded clones were not shared across subjects, a result suggesting private repertoires in all groups. HTLV-1-associated myelopathy had the most TCR clonal expansion, while multiple sclerosis had the least, a level that fell below healthy controls.

The chain uses TRBV29-1 and TRBJ2-3, with 10 bases identical to TRBD1. Material for sequencing was PBMCs. This TCR came from a woman in her twenties or thirties with multiple sclerosis. The CDR3 here is CSVDTGTGVIDTQYF. CDR3 bases: TGCAGCGTAGATACCGGGACAGGGGTCATAGATACGCAGTATTTT.